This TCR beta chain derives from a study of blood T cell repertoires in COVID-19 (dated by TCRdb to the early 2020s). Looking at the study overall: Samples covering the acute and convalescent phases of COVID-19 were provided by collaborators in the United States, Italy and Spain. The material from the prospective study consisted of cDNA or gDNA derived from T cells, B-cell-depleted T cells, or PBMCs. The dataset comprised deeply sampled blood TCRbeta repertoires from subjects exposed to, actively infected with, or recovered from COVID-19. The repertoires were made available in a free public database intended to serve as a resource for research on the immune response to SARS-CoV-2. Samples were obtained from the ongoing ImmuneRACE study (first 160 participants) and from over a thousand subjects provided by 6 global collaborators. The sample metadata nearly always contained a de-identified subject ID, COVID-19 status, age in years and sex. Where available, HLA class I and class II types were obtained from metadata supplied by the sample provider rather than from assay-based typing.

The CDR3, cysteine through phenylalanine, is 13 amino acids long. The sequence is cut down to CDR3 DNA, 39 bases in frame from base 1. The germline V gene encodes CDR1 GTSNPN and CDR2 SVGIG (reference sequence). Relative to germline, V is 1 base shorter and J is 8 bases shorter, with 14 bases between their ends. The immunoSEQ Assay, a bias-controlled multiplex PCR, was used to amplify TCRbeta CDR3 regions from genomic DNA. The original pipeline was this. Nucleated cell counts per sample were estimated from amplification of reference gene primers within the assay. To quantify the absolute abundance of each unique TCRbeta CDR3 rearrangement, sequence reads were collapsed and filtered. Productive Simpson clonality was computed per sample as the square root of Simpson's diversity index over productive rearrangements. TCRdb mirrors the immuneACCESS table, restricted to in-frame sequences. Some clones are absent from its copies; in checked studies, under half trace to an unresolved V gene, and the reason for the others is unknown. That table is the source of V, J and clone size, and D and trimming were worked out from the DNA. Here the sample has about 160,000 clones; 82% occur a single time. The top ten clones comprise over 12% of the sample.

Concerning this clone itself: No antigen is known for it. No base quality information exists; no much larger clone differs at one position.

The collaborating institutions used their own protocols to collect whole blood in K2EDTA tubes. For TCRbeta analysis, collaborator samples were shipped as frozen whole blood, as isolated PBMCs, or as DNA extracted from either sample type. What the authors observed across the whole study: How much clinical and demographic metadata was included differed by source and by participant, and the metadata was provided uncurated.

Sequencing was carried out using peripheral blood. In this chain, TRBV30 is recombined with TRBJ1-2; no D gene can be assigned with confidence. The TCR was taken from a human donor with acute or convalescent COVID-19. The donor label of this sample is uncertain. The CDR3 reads CAWSATRVLGYTF. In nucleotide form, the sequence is TGTGCCTGGAGTGCAACGAGGGTCCTAGGCTACACCTTC.